The clone carrying this T cell receptor (beta chain) showed up many times. Its specificity is unknown. The source of the sample is a study of regulatory T cells in long-lasting Graves disease. The time point is: newly diagnosed GD, antithyroid drugs for less than 3 months. The TCR library used RNA extracted from PBMCs. Construction of TCR beta libraries relied on iRepertoire HTBI primers and on Arm-PCR targeting CDR3 regions. One entry per CDR3 protein results from TCRdb running MiXCR on the multiplex PCR reads. Among roughly 560,000 distinct CDR3 sequences listed, 15% to 20% were seen once. This CDR3 region has 13 residues. Germline CDR1 is SNHLY and CDR2 is FYNNEI. V shed 6 bases, J shed 7 bases, and the junction held 7 bases outside the gene matches. Study results and caveats: Favored gene segments in persistent disease were TRBV28, TRBJ1-2 and TRBJ2-5.

These data were also filed under a second study, of T cells in Graves' hyperthyroidism and ophthalmopathy.

Sequencing was performed on peripheral blood mononuclear cells (PBMCs), taken at new diagnosis, from a patient treated with antithyroid drugs. V and J are TRBV2 and TRBJ1-1, with 8 bases lining up with TRBD1. The sequence derives from a woman aged 35-65 years with Graves disease. CDR3 sequence: CASRPQGAVEAFF. The CDR3 region has the DNA TGTGCCAGCAGACCCCAGGGGGCCGTTGAAGCTTTCTTT.